A single TCR beta chain is shown here with its context. Generated by immunoSEQ multiplex PCR, the TCRdb table keeps only in-frame clones and is missing some. The repertoire holds about 56,000 clones, more than 75% seen once, with over 0.35% in the top ten. Single viable CD3+CD4+CD8-CD45RO+ cells were sorted as the memory CD4+ T cells. This record comes from a study of memory CD4+ T cells and cytomegalovirus serostatus. The CDR3 is 14 residues long. Trimming took off 6 bases at V and 7 bases at J, with 15 bases between the two ends. The germline gives CDR1 MNHEY, CDR2 SVGAGI. Sequences were obtained from memory CD4+ T cells from blood. V is TRBV6-5 and J is TRBJ2-2, with a tentative D call TRBD1 (7 bases). The receptor was isolated from an adult in good health and CMV-seronegative. CDR3 sequence (DNA): TGTGCCAGCAGAGTCAGACAGGGAGGCGGGGAGCTGTTTTTT. This codes for CASRVRQGGGELFF.